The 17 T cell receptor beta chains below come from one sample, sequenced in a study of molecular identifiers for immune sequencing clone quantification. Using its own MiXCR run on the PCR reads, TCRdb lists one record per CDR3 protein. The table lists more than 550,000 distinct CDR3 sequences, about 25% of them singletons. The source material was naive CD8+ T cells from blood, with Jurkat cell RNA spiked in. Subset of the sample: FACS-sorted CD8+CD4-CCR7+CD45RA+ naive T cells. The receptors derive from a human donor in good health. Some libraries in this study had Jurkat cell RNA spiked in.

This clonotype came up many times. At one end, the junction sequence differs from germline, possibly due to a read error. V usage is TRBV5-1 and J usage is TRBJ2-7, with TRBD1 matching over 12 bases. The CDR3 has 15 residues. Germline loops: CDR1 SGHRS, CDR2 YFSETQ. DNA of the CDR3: TGTGCCAGCAGCTGGGGGACAGGGGGCGGTTACGAGCAGTACTTC. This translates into CASSWGTGGGYEQYF.

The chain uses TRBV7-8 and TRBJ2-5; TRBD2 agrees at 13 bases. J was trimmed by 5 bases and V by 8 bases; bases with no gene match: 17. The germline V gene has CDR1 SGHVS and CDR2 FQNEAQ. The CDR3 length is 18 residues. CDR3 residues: CASAPSGSGLAGEETQYF. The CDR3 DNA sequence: TGTGCCAGCGCCCCGAGCGGTAGCGGACTAGCGGGGGAGGAGACCCAGTACTTC. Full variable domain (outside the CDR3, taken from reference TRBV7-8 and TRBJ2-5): GAGVSQSPRYKVAKRGQDVALRCDPISGHVSLFWYQQALGQGPEFLTYFQNEAQLDKSGLPSDRFFAERPEGSVSTLKIQRTQQEDSAVYLCASAPSGSGLAGEETQYFGPGTRLLVL.

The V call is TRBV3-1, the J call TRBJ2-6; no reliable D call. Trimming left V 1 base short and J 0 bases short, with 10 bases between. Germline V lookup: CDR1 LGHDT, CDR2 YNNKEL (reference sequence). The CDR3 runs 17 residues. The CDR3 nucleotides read TGTGCCAGCAGCCAAGCTGGGGTTTACTCTGGGGCCAACGTCCTGACTTTC. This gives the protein CASSQAGVYSGANVLTF.

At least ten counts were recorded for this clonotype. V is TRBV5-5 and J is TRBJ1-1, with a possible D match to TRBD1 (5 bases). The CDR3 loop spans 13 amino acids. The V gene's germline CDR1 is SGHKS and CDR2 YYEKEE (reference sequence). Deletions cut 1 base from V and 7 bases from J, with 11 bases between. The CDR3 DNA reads TGTGCCAGCAGCTTGCCGCAGGGCCTTGAAGCTTTCTTT. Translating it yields CASSLPQGLEAFF.

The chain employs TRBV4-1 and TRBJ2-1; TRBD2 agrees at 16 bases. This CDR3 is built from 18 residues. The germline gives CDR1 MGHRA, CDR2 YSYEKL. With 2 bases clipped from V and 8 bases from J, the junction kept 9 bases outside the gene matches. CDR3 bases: TGCGCCAGCAGCCAATCACCCGGGACTAGCGGGAGGGCCTATGAGCAGTTCTTC. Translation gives CASSQSPGTSGRAYEQFF.

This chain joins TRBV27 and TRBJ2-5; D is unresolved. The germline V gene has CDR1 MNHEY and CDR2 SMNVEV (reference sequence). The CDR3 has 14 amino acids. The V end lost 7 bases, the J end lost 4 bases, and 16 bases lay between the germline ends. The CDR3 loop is CASKLLGGTETQYF. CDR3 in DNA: TGTGCCAGCAAACTCCTCGGTGGAACAGAGACCCAGTACTTC.

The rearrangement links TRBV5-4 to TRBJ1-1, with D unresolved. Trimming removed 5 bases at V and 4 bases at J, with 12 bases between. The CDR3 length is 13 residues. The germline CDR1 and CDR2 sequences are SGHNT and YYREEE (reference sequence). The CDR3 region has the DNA TGTGCCAGCAGTCCGGTGGAGACCACTGAAGCTTTCTTT. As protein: CASSPVETTEAFF. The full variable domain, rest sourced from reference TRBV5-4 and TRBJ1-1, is ETGVTQSPTHLIKTRGQQVTLRCSSQSGHNTVSWYQQALGQGPQFIFQYYREEENGRGNFPPRFSGLQFPNYSSELNVNALELDDSALYLCASSPVETTEAFFGQGTRLTVV.

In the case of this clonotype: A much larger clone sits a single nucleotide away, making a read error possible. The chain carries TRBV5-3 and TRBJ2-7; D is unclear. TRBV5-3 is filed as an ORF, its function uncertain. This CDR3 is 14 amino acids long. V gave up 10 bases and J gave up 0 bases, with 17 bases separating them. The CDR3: CARSLRYSSYEQYF. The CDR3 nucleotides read TGTGCCCGCAGCTTACGATACAGCTCCTACGAGCAGTACTTC.

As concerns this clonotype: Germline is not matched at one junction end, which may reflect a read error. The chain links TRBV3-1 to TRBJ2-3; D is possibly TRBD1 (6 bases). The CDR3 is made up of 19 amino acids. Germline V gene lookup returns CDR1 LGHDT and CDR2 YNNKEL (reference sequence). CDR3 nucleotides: TGTGCCAGCGGCCAAGATCAGGGGAAGGGGCCAGGGATAAGAGATACGCAGTATTTT. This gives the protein CASGQDQGKGPGIRDTQYF.

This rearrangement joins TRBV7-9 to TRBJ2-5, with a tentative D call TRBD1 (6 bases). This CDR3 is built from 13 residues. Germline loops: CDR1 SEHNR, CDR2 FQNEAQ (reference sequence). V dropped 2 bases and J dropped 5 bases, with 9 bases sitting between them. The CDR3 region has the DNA TGTGCCAGCAGCTTACAGGGGCGGGAGACCCAGTACTTC. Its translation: CASSLQGRETQYF.

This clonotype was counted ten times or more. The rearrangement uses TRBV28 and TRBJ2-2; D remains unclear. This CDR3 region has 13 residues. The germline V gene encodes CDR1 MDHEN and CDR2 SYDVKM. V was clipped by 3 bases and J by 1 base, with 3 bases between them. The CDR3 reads CASSLKNTGELFF. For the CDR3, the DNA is TGTGCCAGCAGTTTGAAGAACACCGGGGAGCTGTTTTTT.

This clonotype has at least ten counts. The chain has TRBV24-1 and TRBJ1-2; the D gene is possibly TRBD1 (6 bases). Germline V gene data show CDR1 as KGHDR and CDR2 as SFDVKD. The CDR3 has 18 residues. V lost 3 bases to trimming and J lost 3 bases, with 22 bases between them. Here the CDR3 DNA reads TGTGCCACCAGTGATCCTAGTGGGACTGACCCAGGGGACTATGGCTACACCTTC. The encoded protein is CATSDPSGTDPGDYGYTF.

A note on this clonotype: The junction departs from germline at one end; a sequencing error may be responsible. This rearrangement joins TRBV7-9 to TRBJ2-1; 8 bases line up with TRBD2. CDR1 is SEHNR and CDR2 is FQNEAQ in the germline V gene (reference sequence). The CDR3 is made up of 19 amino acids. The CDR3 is CASSAGSGVASGPYNEQFF. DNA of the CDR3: TGTGCCAGCAGCGCCGGGTCGGGAGTGGCTAGCGGGCCCTACAATGAGCAGTTCTTT.

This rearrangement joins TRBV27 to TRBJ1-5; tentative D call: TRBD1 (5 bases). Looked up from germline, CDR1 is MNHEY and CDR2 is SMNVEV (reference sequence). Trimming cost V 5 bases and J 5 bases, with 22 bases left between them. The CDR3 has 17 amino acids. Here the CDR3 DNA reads TGTGCCAGCAGTCTTCGCGGCACGGCGTGGGGCGATCAGCCCCAGCATTTT. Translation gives CASSLRGTAWGDQPQHF.

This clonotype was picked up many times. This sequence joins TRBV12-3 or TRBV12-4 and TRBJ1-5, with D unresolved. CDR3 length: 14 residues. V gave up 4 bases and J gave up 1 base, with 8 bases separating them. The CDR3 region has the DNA TGTGCCAGCAGTTCAATTAACAGCAATCAGCCCCAGCATTTT. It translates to CASSSINSNQPQHF.

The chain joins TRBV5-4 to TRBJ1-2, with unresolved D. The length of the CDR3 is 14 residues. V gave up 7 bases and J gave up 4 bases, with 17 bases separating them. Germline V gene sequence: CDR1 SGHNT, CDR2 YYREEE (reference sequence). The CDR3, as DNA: TGTGCCAGCGGCGTGGCAGGCAGCCCCTATGGCTACACCTTC. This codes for CASGVAGSPYGYTF. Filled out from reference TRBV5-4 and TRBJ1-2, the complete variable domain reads ETGVTQSPTHLIKTRGQQVTLRCSSQSGHNTVSWYQQALGQGPQFIFQYYREEENGRGNFPPRFSGLQFPNYSSELNVNALELDDSALYLCASGVAGSPYGYTFGSGTRLTVV.

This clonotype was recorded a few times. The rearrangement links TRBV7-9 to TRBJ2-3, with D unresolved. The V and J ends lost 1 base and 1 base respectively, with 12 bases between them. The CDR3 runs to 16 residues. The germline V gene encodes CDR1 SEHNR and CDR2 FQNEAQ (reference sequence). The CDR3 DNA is TGTGCCAGCAGCTTAGAGTCACTTTTTGGCACAGATACGCAGTATTTT. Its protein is CASSLESLFGTDTQYF. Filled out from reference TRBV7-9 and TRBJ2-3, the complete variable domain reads DTGVSQNPRHKITKRGQNVTFRCDPISEHNRLYWYRQTLGQGPEFLTYFQNEAQLEKSRLLSDRFSAERPKGSFSTLEIQRTEQGDSAMYLCASSLESLFGTDTQYFGPGTRLTVL.